Described below is a single TCR beta chain sequence and its context. Its recognized antigen is unknown. No per-base quality is available; no much larger clone lies one base away. The CDR1 and CDR2 encoded by the germline V gene (reference sequence) are MNHEY and SMNVEV. The CDR3 holds 16 amino acids from the cysteine to the phenylalanine. Only the CDR3 DNA is retained, 48 bases long and in frame from the first base. Clipping removes 1 base from V and 6 bases from J, with 7 as the unmatched junction base count. This entry is derived from a study of beta chain features in type 1 diabetes (dated by TCRdb to 2017 to 2018). As for the study more broadly: Mean age, gender distribution, total cell number and subset yield did not differ between patients and healthy donors. A total of under 120,000,000 sorted cells were examined across all samples, and RNA yield correlated strongly with the number of cells per subset. The study compared TCRB repertoires of sorted circulating CD4+ T cell subsets between recently diagnosed type 1 diabetes patients and matched healthy donors. Whereas all 28 donors provided naive and central memory subsets, regulatory and stem cell-like memory subsets were isolated from just 8 patients and roughly eight healthy donors.

Broad study findings and their caveats: PCR might favor shorter templates, but patient and control samples were amplified and corrected together, so any skew would affect both groups equally. Because the HLA sub-analyses included only small numbers of individuals, any influence of HLA type on TCRB rearrangement was left unresolved. Naive, central memory and regulatory TCRB repertoires appeared to be more similar among patients than among healthy donors. Because cDNA rather than genomic DNA was sequenced, highly expressing activated cells could have been over-represented, although no difference in activation and CD3 levels was found between groups. Fewer insertions and more nucleotide deletions at VDJ recombination sites were observed in patients with type 1 diabetes, implying thymic rearrangement abnormalities. In all four CD4+ subsets, TCRB CDR3 length was moderately but significantly shorter in type 1 diabetes patients.

Each donor gave one peripheral blood draw, averaging approximately 0.12 L, which was collected into heparinised tubes. A BD FACSAria II and a panel including CD45RO, CCR7, CD25, CD127, CD95 and CD27 were used to sort naive, central memory, regulatory and stem cell-like memory CD4+ T cells. All sorted populations exceeded 95% purity. PBMCs were separated immediately by Lymphoprep density gradient centrifugation and were stained directly, without being cultured. So that batch effects would be minimized, each experiment stained and sorted samples in pairs, pairing one healthy donor with one patient. The entire amount of isolated RNA was reverse transcribed using the High Capacity cDNA Reverse Transcription Kit, so the sequenced TCRB transcripts were expressed ones. Deep immunoSEQ sequencing was performed on naive, central memory and regulatory T cell samples, with an average of roughly 3.5 million total reads per sample. Sorted cells were lysed in RLT buffer and RNA was extracted with DNase-treated RNeasy Micro or Mini kits, depending on cell number. To prevent cross-contamination, every cell subset was processed on its own, while patient and healthy donor samples were processed together. The immunoSEQ multiplex PCR was used to amplify TCRB sequences from cDNA, generating 87-bp fragments that spanned the CDR3 region. Sequencing of the amplicons was done on the Illumina HiSeq platform. In the authors' own workflow: PCR bias was corrected computationally using synthetic template baselines, and reads within Hamming distance 2 were collapsed, with unmergeable singletons discarded. By aligning reads against IMGT, V, D and J genes, CDR3 length, and insertions or deletions at six rearrangement sites were assigned. Clonotype counts were normalized to sorted cell number within each subset before computing true diversity and Gini coefficients with the tcR R package. The overlap coefficient, calculated on TCRB nucleotide sequences, was used to quantify repertoire sharing. As a proxy for the pre-selection repertoire, out-of-frame TCRB sequences from naive cells were analyzed. TCRdb's version of the immuneACCESS table is confined to in-frame rearrangements and falls short of the full clone set. An unresolved V gene accounts for under half of the shortfall where checked; the remainder is of unknown origin. The V and J calls and clone size come from that table; D and trimming were worked out from the DNA. The sample table contains roughly 330,000 clones; only one count was recorded for approximately 9.9% of them. Clones ranked in the top ten supply roughly 0.016% of the sample.

Here the chain combines TRBV27 and TRBJ2-1; 9 middle bases align to TRBD2. Sequencing was done on a sample of naive CD4+ T cells from blood. Read against the paper, the sample's cell subset or site label means: true naive CD4+ T cells. The TCR was taken from a woman in her thirties in good health. This receptor has the CDR3 CASSLWAGGPINEQFF. Here is the DNA: TGTGCCAGCAGTTTATGGGCGGGAGGGCCGATCAATGAGCAGTTCTTC.